This is a list of T cell receptor beta chains from one sample in a study of T-cell reconstitution after alpha-beta-depleted transplantation in children. MiXCR, run by TCRdb on the PCR reads, gives a single entry per CDR3 protein. The data contain fewer than 550,000 distinct CDR3 sequences, around 10% of them singletons. Sequenced material: PBMCs, mostly from graft donor cells, taken 180 days after TCRalphabeta/CD19-depleted stem cell transplant. These receptors came from a female patient between 2 and 15 years old who had a stem cell transplant for aplastic anemia, so the T cells may come from the graft donor. The CDR3 runs from the conserved cysteine through the conserved F or W. Fields, in order: J gene, V gene, D gene, clone size, CDR3 DNA, CDR3 protein. A D gene is named only where the DNA matches it firmly. Expanded clones are given a class, and other clones once, few, many or no size at all.

TRBJ2-3 TRBV28 - few TGTGCCAGCAGACATAGATACAGGGGAGGGACAGATACGCAGTATTTT CASRHRYRGGTDTQYF
TRBJ2-1 TRBV19 TRBD1 few TGTGCCAGTAGTATAGATCTATGGAGCAGGGGGCAGCCCAATCGGCAGTTCTTC CASSIDLWSRGQPNRQFF
TRBJ2-7 TRBV4-2 - many TGTGCCAGCAGCCAAGGTGGGGTGTCCTACGAGCAGTACTTC CASSQGGVSYEQYF
TRBJ1-4 TRBV4-3 TRBD1 - TGCGCCAGCGCATCCGCCCCGGGACAGGGGAATGAAAAACTGTTTTTT CASASAPGQGNEKLFF
TRBJ1-1 TRBV9 - few TGTGCCAGCAGCGTGGGGGGCTCGGGCACTGAAGCTTTCTTT CASSVGGSGTEAFF
TRBJ2-1 TRBV20-1 TRBD2 few TGCAGTGCTAGAGATCGCGGGAGGGCCTTGAATGAGCAGTTCTTC CSARDRGRALNEQFF
TRBJ2-3 TRBV3-1 TRBD2 few TGTGCCAGCAGCCAGGGACTAGCGGAGTTTGGCACAGATACGCAGTATTTT CASSQGLAEFGTDTQYF
TRBJ2-5 TRBV24-1 TRBD1 many TGTGCCACCAGTGGGTGGGACAGTTCTCAAGAGACCCAGTACTTC CATSGWDSSQETQYF
TRBJ2-4 TRBV3-1 TRBD2 - TGTGCCAGCAGCCACCCGACTAGCGGGAGAGCCAAAAACATTCAGTACTTC CASSHPTSGRAKNIQYF
TRBJ2-2 TRBV5-1 TRBD1 few TGCGCCAGCAGTTGGGAAGGGACAGGCTTGAACACCGGGGAGCTGTTTTTT CASSWEGTGLNTGELFF
TRBJ2-1 TRBV2 - - TGTGCCAGCAATTTAGCCCCCGGGGGCAATGAGCAGTTCTTC CASNLAPGGNEQFF
TRBJ1-1 TRBV7-9 - - TGTGCCAGCAGCCCATCGGGGGGCCACCATCTCACTGAAGCTTTCTTT CASSPSGGHHLTEAFF
TRBJ1-6 TRBV14 TRBD1 - TGTGCCAGCAGCCAAAACCGGGACAGCTATAATTCACCCCTCCACTTT CASSQNRDSYNSPLHF
TRBJ2-7 TRBV20-1 TRBD2 - TGCAGTGCTAGAGATCTCGCCAGCGGGGCCCTGCTTCACGAGCAGTACTTC CSARDLASGALLHEQYF
TRBJ1-2 TRBV30 TRBD1 few TGTGCCTGGTCAAGACAGGGGCTCTATGGCTACACCTTC CAWSRQGLYGYTF
TRBJ2-7 TRBV4-3 - - TGCGCCAGCAGCCAGAGACAGCTCCCCCCGATGGAGCAGTACTTC CASSQRQLPPMEQYF
TRBJ1-3 TRBV12-3/TRBV12-4 - many TGTGCCATCCAGTGGGGAACTGGAAACACCATATATTTT CAIQWGTGNTIYF
TRBJ2-1 TRBV6-1 TRBD1 - TGTGCCAGCAACCTCGGGGACAGGTACAATGAGCAGTTCTTC CASNLGDRYNEQFF
TRBJ2-3 TRBV7-6 - few TGTGCCAGCAGCTTAGAAGGGTCGGTCCCTTGGCAGCTCACTACACCCCCCACAGATACGCAGTATTTT CASSLEGSVPWQLTTPPTDTQYF
TRBJ2-6 TRBV5-1 - many TGCGCCAGCAGTAGGGGGGCTGGGGCCAACGTCCTGACTTTC CASSRGAGANVLTF
TRBJ2-1 TRBV20-1 - many TGCAGTGCTTTAGGACTCAGGAGCTCCTACAATGAGCAGTTCTTC CSALGLRSSYNEQFF
TRBJ1-6 TRBV10-3 TRBD1 - TGTGCCATCAGACAGACAGGGAGCGGCTCACCCCTCCACTTT CAIRQTGSGSPLHF
TRBJ2-7 TRBV12-3/TRBV12-4 - many TGTGCCAGCAGTTTCCACCTCAGGGACGAGCAGTACTTC CASSFHLRDEQYF
TRBJ2-3 TRBV4-3 - few TGCGCCAGCAGCCAACAGGGCGACGGGTTATGGGGCACAGATACGCAGTATTTT CASSQQGDGLWGTDTQYF
TRBJ1-4 TRBV29-1 - - TGCAGCGTTTTCGACAGCTCCCGCGAAAAACTGTTTTTT CSVFDSSREKLFF
TRBJ2-1 TRBV20-1 - many TGCAGTGCTAGAGGCGGGGTTTCCTACAATGAGCAGTTCTTC CSARGGVSYNEQFF
TRBJ2-2 TRBV27 TRBD2 - TGTGCCAGCAGTTCTAGTATCGGCGGGAGGGCGCCCACCGGGGAGCTGTTTTTT CASSSSIGGRAPTGELFF